This TCR beta chain was retrieved from a study of blood T cell repertoires in COVID-19. Background on the study: From the United States, Italy and Spain came samples of acute and convalescent COVID-19. Sources were T cells, B-cell-depleted T cells, or PBMCs; the material itself was cDNA or gDNA.

In the authors' methods: From reference gene primer amplification, estimates of nucleated cell counts were derived. Data came from immunoSEQ multiplex PCR; TCRdb stores just in-frame clones and leaves some out. V, J and clone size were drawn from that table, and D and trimming were deduced from the DNA. This repertoire shows some 110,000 clones, approximately 82% found once; its top ten account for around 7.5%. There are 13 residues in the CDR3. V was shortened by 2 bases and J by 7 bases, with 10 bases between the two germline ends. The V gene's germline CDR1 is SGHNT and CDR2 YYREEE (reference sequence).

This receptor was taken from a man between 65 and 85 years old with active or convalescent COVID-19. The specimen was peripheral blood. The rearrangement links TRBV5-4 to TRBJ1-5; D ambiguous. CDR3 residues: CASSFTPSQPQHF. CDR3 in DNA: TGTGCCAGCAGCTTCACACCTTCCCAGCCCCAGCATTTT.